Shown below are 25 T cell receptor beta chains from a single sample sequenced in a study of shared clonotypes between healthy human individuals. The assay was immunoSEQ multiplex PCR, and TCRdb's table has in-frame clones only and misses some. This sample has about 2.4 million clones, with around nine tenths found just once. The sequenced sample consisted of naive CD4+ T cells sorted from blood. The subset: CD45RA+ positively selected. The receptors were sampled from a man between 18 and 35 years old in good health.

The rearrangement joins TRBV27 to TRBJ2-6; 11 nucleotides match TRBD1. Germline lookup yields CDR1 MNHEY and CDR2 SMNVEV (reference sequence). The CDR3 is 20 amino acids. Unmatched junction bases numbered 12, after V lost 5 bases and J lost 0 bases. The CDR3 is CASSRTPAGTGGSGANVLTF. The CDR3 coding sequence is TGTGCCAGCAGTCGTACCCCAGCCGGGACAGGGGGCTCTGGGGCCAACGTCCTGACTTTC.

The V gene is TRBV6-6, the J gene TRBJ2-2, with 12 bases lining up with TRBD1. Trimming removed 6 bases from V and 6 bases from J; junction bases left unmatched: 8. The CDR3 has 16 residues. Germline V gene sequence: CDR1 MNHNY, CDR2 SVGAGI (reference sequence). The CDR3 region is CASRLRDRGHSGELFF. Here the CDR3 DNA reads TGTGCCAGCAGACTCCGGGACAGGGGGCATTCCGGGGAGCTGTTTTTT.

The chain links TRBV30 to TRBJ2-3; no clear D gene. The CDR3 has 13 amino acids. Trimming shortened V by 3 bases and J by 3 bases, and 10 bases separated the two germline ends. Germline V gene lookup returns CDR1 GTSNPN and CDR2 SVGIG (reference sequence). The CDR3 region is CAWSPEATDTQYF. The CDR3 DNA is TGTGCCTGGAGCCCTGAGGCGACAGATACGCAGTATTTT.

The rearrangement links TRBV29-1 to TRBJ2-3, with a tentative D call TRBD1 (5 bases). V gave up 7 bases and J gave up 6 bases, with 11 bases separating them. Germline loops: CDR1 SQVTM, CDR2 ANQGSEA. The CDR3 consists of 11 residues. The CDR3 loop is CSARKGDTQYF. In DNA form, the CDR3 reads TGCAGCGCGAGGAAGGGGGATACGCAGTATTTT.

The CDR3 here is CSAISTDTQYF. CDR3 in DNA: TGCAGTGCTATATCGACAGATACGCAGTATTTT. This rearrangement joins TRBV20-1 to TRBJ2-3; D unresolved. The CDR3 consists of 11 residues. CDR1 is DFQATT, CDR2 SNEGSKA, per germline (reference sequence). V lost 4 bases and J 3 bases, leaving 5 bases between the germline ends.

This clone has a single count. At one boundary the junction diverges from the germline segment, which might be a read error. The V gene is TRBV6-6, the J gene TRBJ2-4; TRBD1 agrees at 11 bases. CDR3 length: 14 amino acids. Germline V lookup: CDR1 MNHNY, CDR2 SVGAGI (reference sequence). CDR3 coding DNA: TGTGCCACCAGTGGGACAGGGGGACAAAACATTCAGTACTTC. Translated: CATSGTGGQNIQYF.

Concerning this clone itself: The same CDR3 can be traced to other DNA sequences in this sample. The J gene is TRBJ1-5, the V gene TRBV7-9; D remains ambiguous. V was clipped by 0 bases and J by 0 bases, with 3 bases between them. This CDR3 spans 14 amino acids. Looked up from germline, CDR1 is SEHNR and CDR2 is FQNEAQ (reference sequence). This chain's CDR3 is CASSLAGSNQPQHF. The CDR3 DNA is TGTGCCAGCAGCTTAGCGGGTAGCAATCAGCCCCAGCATTTT.

CDR3 sequence (DNA): TGTGCCAGCAGTCACGGACAACCCCGGGGTGAAAAACTGTTTTTT. It translates to CASSHGQPRGEKLFF. The genes are TRBV6-6 and TRBJ1-4; tentative D call: TRBD1 (5 bases). Trimming cost V 5 bases and J 7 bases, with 17 bases left between them. The length of the CDR3 is 15 residues. The germline gives CDR1 MNHNY, CDR2 SVGAGI (reference sequence).

V and J are TRBV5-6 and TRBJ1-2; 9 bases align to TRBD1. J was trimmed by 4 bases and V by 4 bases; bases with no gene match: 5. There are 14 residues in the CDR3. Germline V gene sequence: CDR1 SGHDT, CDR2 YYEEEE. CDR3 protein: CASSRTGESYGYTF. The CDR3 coding sequence is TGTGCCAGCAGCAGGACAGGGGAAAGCTATGGCTACACCTTC. The full variable domain, its missing parts supplied by reference TRBV5-6 and TRBJ1-2, is DAGVTQSPTHLIKTRGQQVTLRCSPKSGHDTVSWYQQALGQGPQFIFQYYEEEERQRGNFPDRFSGHQFPNYSSELNVNALLLGDSALYLCASSRTGESYGYTFGSGTRLTVV.

The DNA for the CDR3 is TGTGCCAGCAGCTTGGGGGCAACCTACGAGCAGTACTTC. Translating it yields CASSLGATYEQYF. The chain recombines TRBV7-3 with TRBJ2-7; D possibly corresponds to TRBD1 (6 bases). Per the germline V gene, CDR1 is SGHTA and CDR2 is FQGTGA. The V end was cut by 3 bases, the J end by 2 bases, with 8 bases between. The CDR3 sequence is 13 residues long.

This clone showed up just once. V usage is TRBV7-6 and J usage is TRBJ1-6, with D unresolved. The V end was cut by 4 bases, the J end by 0 bases, with 7 bases between. The germline CDR1 and CDR2 sequences are SGHVS and FNYEAQ. CDR3 length equals 15 residues. CDR3 sequence (DNA): TGTGCCAGCAGCTATCAGAGCTCCTATAATTCACCCCTCCACTTT. Protein product: CASSYQSSYNSPLHF.

The rearrangement joins TRBV10-3 to TRBJ2-7; D possibly corresponds to TRBD2 (5 bases). The CDR3 runs to 13 residues. V shed 5 bases and J shed 3 bases, with 11 bases lying between them. CDR1 and CDR2 from the germline V gene are ENHRY and SYGVKD. CDR3 loop: CAISSTRNYEQYF. DNA for the CDR3: TGTGCCATCAGTTCAACTAGAAACTACGAGCAGTACTTC.

J is TRBJ2-3 and V is TRBV5-4; D is ambiguous. Germline V gene data show CDR1 as SGHNT and CDR2 as YYREEE (reference sequence). V was shortened by 3 bases and J by 6 bases, with 11 bases between the two germline ends. The CDR3 is made up of 13 amino acids. The DNA of the CDR3 is TGTGCCAGCAGCTCCCCTCAGCTCGATACGCAGTATTTT. Protein: CASSSPQLDTQYF.

This chain joins TRBV10-3 and TRBJ2-3, with D perhaps matching TRBD1 (6 bases). CDR1 and CDR2 (germline): ENHRY, SYGVKD. Trimming pared 9 bases from V and 2 bases from J, leaving 12 bases between. The CDR3 sequence is 13 residues long. CDR3 loop: CAMNRDLTDTQYF. The CDR3 coding sequence is TGTGCCATGAACAGGGACCTCACAGATACGCAGTATTTT.

This chain uses TRBV4-3 with TRBJ2-2; D is unresolved. Germline assignment: CDR1 LGHNA and CDR2 YSLEER. CDR3 length: 14 residues. The ends were cut back, 0 bases at V and 4 bases at J, with 6 bases in the middle. The CDR3 protein is CASSQEASTGELFF. For the CDR3, the DNA is TGCGCCAGCAGCCAAGAAGCTAGCACCGGGGAGCTGTTTTTT.

The chain combines TRBV27 with TRBJ2-7; a possible D gene is TRBD1 (5 bases). Germline CDR1 MNHEY, CDR2 SMNVEV (reference sequence). The CDR3 contains 14 residues. Trimming took off 7 bases at V and 2 bases at J, with 15 bases between the two ends. The DNA of the CDR3 is TGTGCCAGCACCAAGGGGCAGGTACCCTACGAGCAGTACTTC. This encodes CASTKGQVPYEQYF.

The chain employs TRBV18 and TRBJ1-4; 7 nucleotides align to TRBD1. J gave up 8 bases and V 0 bases, and 9 bases lay outside the gene matches. The CDR3 has 16 amino acids. The germline V gene encodes CDR1 KGHSH and CDR2 LQKENI. The CDR3 spells CASSPPSTGRGEKLFF. The CDR3 region has the DNA TGTGCCAGCTCACCACCCTCGACAGGGAGGGGAGAAAAACTGTTTTTT.

CDR3 in amino acids: CASSFKTTGPLNYGYTF. CDR3 coding DNA: TGTGCCAGCAGCTTTAAGACAACAGGGCCGCTAAACTATGGCTACACCTTC. This sequence joins TRBV5-6 and TRBJ1-2, with D tentatively TRBD1 (6 bases). This CDR3 region has 17 residues. Germline-derived CDR1 and CDR2 are SGHDT and YYEEEE. V was cut by 2 bases and J by 2 bases, with 19 bases left in between.

The sample holds one count of this clone. The genes are TRBV19 and TRBJ2-2; TRBD2 matches 11 bases. V gave up 4 bases and J gave up 2 bases; unmatched junction bases: 6. The germline gives CDR1 LNHDA, CDR2 SQIVND (reference sequence). The CDR3 length is 17 residues. The CDR3: CASSTPGLAVNTGELFF. The CDR3, as DNA: TGTGCCAGTAGTACGCCGGGACTAGCGGTAAACACCGGGGAGCTGTTTTTT. Supplemented by reference TRBV19 and TRBJ2-2, the full variable domain reads DGGITQSPKYLFRKEGQNVTLSCEQNLNHDAMYWYRQDPGQGLRLIYYSQIVNDFQKGDIAEGYSVSREKKESFPLTVTSAQKNPTAFYLCASSTPGLAVNTGELFFGEGSRLTVL.

This sequence joins TRBV7-6 and TRBJ2-7; the D gene is possibly TRBD1 (5 bases). The V end lost 4 bases, the J end lost 3 bases, and 10 bases lay between the germline ends. This CDR3 has 13 residues. The germline CDR1 and CDR2 sequences are SGHVS and FNYEAQ. CDR3 region: CASSSDTYYEQYF. The CDR3 DNA is TGTGCCAGCAGCTCGGACACGTACTACGAGCAGTACTTC.

This chain connects TRBV6-5 to TRBJ1-5; no clear D. V lost 0 bases and J lost 0, with 6 bases in between. The CDR3 has 15 amino acids. Germline CDR1 is MNHEY and CDR2 is SVGAGI. CDR3 in DNA: TGTGCCAGCAGTTACTCGGAGAATAGCAATCAGCCCCAGCATTTT. Its translation is CASSYSENSNQPQHF.

In its sample, this clone was seen a few times. The rearrangement links TRBV19 to TRBJ1-5; D gene unclear. The CDR3 runs to 15 residues. Germline V gene sequence: CDR1 LNHDA, CDR2 SQIVND (reference sequence). V lost 6 bases to trimming and J lost 3 bases, with 15 bases between them. The CDR3 loop reads CASSPPDKNNQPQHF. The CDR3 region has the DNA TGTGCCAGTAGCCCGCCCGACAAAAACAATCAGCCCCAGCATTTT.

For this clone: The sample has other DNA sequences that encode this CDR3 too. The chain recombines TRBV6-1 with TRBJ1-5; 7 nucleotides align to TRBD1. The CDR3 length is 16 residues. V was pared by 1 base and J by 0 bases, with 3 bases of the junction left unmatched. Germline CDR1 and CDR2: MNHNS and SASEGT. The CDR3 DNA follows: TGTGCCAGCAGTGAAGTACAGGGGTATAGCAATCAGCCCCAGCATTTT. This translates into CASSEVQGYSNQPQHF.

Comments on this clone: This sample includes further DNA sequences coding for the same CDR3. The rearrangement uses TRBV5-1 and TRBJ2-5; 9 bases are shared with TRBD1. The CDR3 spans 15 residues. V shed 0 bases, J shed 2 bases, and the junction held 2 bases outside the gene matches. Germline assignment: CDR1 SGHRS and CDR2 YFSETQ. The CDR3 nucleotides are TGCGCCAGCAGCTTGGCCGGACAGGGGCAAGAGACCCAGTACTTC. It yields the protein CASSLAGQGQETQYF.

Notes on this clone: In the same sample, other DNA sequences code for this CDR3. This chain connects TRBV14 to TRBJ2-5; a possible D gene is TRBD2 (5 bases). The CDR3 extends over 13 amino acids. Germline V gene data show CDR1 as SGHDN and CDR2 as FVKESK. Trimming cost V 4 bases and J 5 bases, with 11 bases left between them. The CDR3 sequence is CASSRGLQETQYF. CDR3 nucleotides: TGTGCCAGCAGCCGCGGACTTCAGGAGACCCAGTACTTC.